This T cell receptor (beta chain) was sequenced in a study of blood T cell repertoires in COVID-19 (TCRdb year 2020). In terms of the full investigation: Samples covering the acute and convalescent phases of COVID-19 were provided by collaborators in the United States, Italy and Spain. Where available, HLA class I and class II types were taken from metadata supplied by the sample provider and were not determined by assay-based typing. A de-identified subject ID, COVID-19 status, age in years and sex were almost always included in the sample metadata. A freely available public database, intended as a resource for researchers studying the immune response to SARS-CoV-2, is where the repertoires were released. The material from the prospective study consisted of cDNA or gDNA derived from T cells, B-cell-depleted T cells, or PBMCs. The samples were drawn from two sources: the first 160 participants of the ongoing ImmuneRACE study, and fewer than 1,500 subjects contributed by 6 global collaborators. Deeply sampled blood TCRbeta repertoires from subjects exposed to, actively infected with, or recovered from COVID-19 were included in the dataset.

Sequences SGHAT (CDR1) and FQNNGV (CDR2) are obtained from the germline V gene. Its CDR3 holds 16 amino acids, cysteine through phenylalanine. The kept DNA is CDR3 alone, 48 bases in frame from the first base. V and J are truncated by 4 bases and 1 base respectively, leaving an intervening sequence of 16 bases. TCRbeta CDR3 regions were amplified from genomic DNA by means of the immunoSEQ Assay, a bias-controlled multiplex PCR. On the authors' methods: Within the assay, amplification of reference gene primers was used to estimate how many nucleated cells each sample contained. Sequence reads were collapsed and filtered to measure the absolute abundance of every unique TCRbeta CDR3 rearrangement. For each sample, productive Simpson clonality was calculated as the square root of Simpson's diversity index over productive rearrangements. As stored in TCRdb, this immuneACCESS dataset retains in-frame rearrangements with V and J assigned. A fraction of the clones does not appear; measured against another copy, unresolved V genes explain less than half of the discrepancy, and the remainder lacks a known reason. The V and J calls and clone size were taken over from that table, and D and trimming were inferred from the DNA. This sample lists some 130,000 clones; approximately 86% were detected once. In total, the top ten clones hold around 10% of the sample.

At one collaborating source in Seattle, patients were enrolled during active infection and were followed longitudinally through the course of disease. The collaborating institutions used their own protocols to collect whole blood in K2EDTA tubes. Collaborator samples were shipped for TCRbeta analysis as frozen whole blood, isolated PBMCs, or DNA extracted from either sample type. This clone was picked up one time. The specificity of this receptor is unknown. No base quality information exists; no much larger clone differs at one position. The paper's findings and limits, for the study overall: How much clinical and demographic metadata was included differed by source and by participant, and the metadata was provided uncurated.

The sequence was obtained from a woman between 65 and 79 years old with COVID-19, enrolled during active disease. Specimen: peripheral blood. The receptor chain draws on TRBV11-2 and TRBJ1-1; 5 matching bases give a weak D call of TRBD1. CDR3 region: CASSSADILGNTEAFF. The bases are TGTGCCAGCAGCTCCGCGGACATACTTGGGAACACTGAAGCTTTCTTT.